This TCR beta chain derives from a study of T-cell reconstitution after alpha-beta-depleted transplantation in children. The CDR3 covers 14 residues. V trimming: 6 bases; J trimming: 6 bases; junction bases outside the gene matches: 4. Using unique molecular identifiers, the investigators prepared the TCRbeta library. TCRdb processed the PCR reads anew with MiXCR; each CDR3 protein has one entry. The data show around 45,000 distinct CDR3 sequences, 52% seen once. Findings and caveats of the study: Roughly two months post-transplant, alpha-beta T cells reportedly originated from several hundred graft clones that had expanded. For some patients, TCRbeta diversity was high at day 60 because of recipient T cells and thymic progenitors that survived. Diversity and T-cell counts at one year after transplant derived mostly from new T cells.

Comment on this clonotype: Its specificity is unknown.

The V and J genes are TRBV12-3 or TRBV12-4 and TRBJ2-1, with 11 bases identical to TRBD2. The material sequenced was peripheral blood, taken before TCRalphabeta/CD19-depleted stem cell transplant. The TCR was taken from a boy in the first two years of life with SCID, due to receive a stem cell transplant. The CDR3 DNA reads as TGTGCCAGCAGGGTAGCGGGGGGGCGCAATGAGCAGTTCTTC. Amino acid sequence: CASRVAGGRNEQFF.